The rows below give T cell receptor beta chains drawn from one sample of a study of blood T cell repertoires in COVID-19. Data came from immunoSEQ multiplex PCR; TCRdb stores just in-frame clones and leaves some out. The profile shows a few hundred thousand clones, around 90% of them singletons. Source material: PBMCs or T cells enriched from blood (not recorded which). These receptors originate from a man aged 30 to 39 who had been exposed to COVID-19. Both conserved end residues are trimmed from each CDR3. A D gene is named only where the DNA matches it firmly.

j_call | v_call | d_call | cdr3_aa
TRBJ2-7 | TRBV3-1/TRBV3-2 | NA | ASSQVAGNDEQY
TRBJ1-1 | TRBV30 | NA | ALRGVNTEAF
TRBJ1-2 | TRBV10-2 | TRBD1 | ASSDRTGANYGYT
TRBJ1-2 | TRBV9 | NA | ASSVGPLNYGYT
TRBJ2-2 | TRBV5-4 | NA | ASSLGGGGRVNTGELF
TRBJ2-2 | TRBV9 | TRBD1 | ASSVTRDRPPGELF
TRBJ2-1 | TRBV20-1 | NA | SAPRGGEQF
TRBJ1-2 | TRBV5-6 | TRBD1 | ASHPGQGSGYT
TRBJ1-5 | TRBV4-3 | NA | ASSQDWGLSNQPQH
TRBJ2-1 | TRBV18 | NA | ASSPRTTYNEQF
TRBJ2-6 | TRBV2 | NA | ASSPEQGAGANVLT
TRBJ1-5 | TRBV19 | TRBD1 | ATSDRGERQPQH
TRBJ2-7 | TRBV10-3 | TRBD2 | AISPSTGGYEQY
TRBJ1-5 | TRBV6-5 | NA | ASSQEWEDQPQH
TRBJ1-1 | TRBV30 | NA | AWSVGTQAF
TRBJ1-4 | TRBV19 | TRBD1 | ASRPGTGRGGIEKLF
TRBJ1-1 | TRBV18 | NA | ASSPKGPMNTEAF
TRBJ1-1 | TRBV19 | TRBD1 | ASSPRTGGTEAF
TRBJ2-7 | TRBV7-3 | NA | ASSLGGTESYEQY
TRBJ1-2 | TRBV4-1 | TRBD1 | ASSQRYPGQGDYGYT
TRBJ1-6 | TRBV5-1 | TRBD1 | ASRQTSSGTGGSPLH
TRBJ2-7 | TRBV28 | TRBD1 | ASSLTGGSSYEQY
TRBJ2-7 | TRBV18 | NA | ASSQGALDYEQY
TRBJ1-2 | TRBV12-3/TRBV12-4 | NA | ASSFQHYDGYT
TRBJ2-5 | TRBV7-9 | NA | ASSSGAQMYQETQY
TRBJ1-5 | TRBV6-5 | TRBD1 | ASSWTGPSNQPQH
TRBJ2-2 | TRBV5-1 | TRBD1 | ASSLLGTGGVNTGELF
TRBJ2-3 | TRBV5-1 | TRBD2 | ASSLERGVVQY
TRBJ2-7 | TRBV11-1 | NA | ASSPAGQPYEQY
TRBJ2-1 | TRBV3-1/TRBV3-2 | TRBD2 | ASSQDLRAGEFEQF
TRBJ2-2 | TRBV27 | TRBD1 | ASRIQLSGTGFPGELF
TRBJ2-5 | TRBV18 | NA | ASSPVPSGETQY
TRBJ2-7 | TRBV18 | TRBD1 | ASSPDRGLAYEQY
TRBJ2-1 | TRBV5-1 | TRBD2 | ASSTSGTISYNEQF
TRBJ1-4 | TRBV2 | TRBD1 | ASSDYRGEKLF
TRBJ1-1 | TRBV12-5 | NA | ASGPQGNTEAF
TRBJ1-6 | TRBV3-1/TRBV3-2 | NA | ASSQGGDSPLH
TRBJ2-3 | TRBV5-1 | TRBD2 | ASSLVRGGRVDTQY
TRBJ2-3 | TRBV28 | TRBD2 | ASSFPHGVRTSGGTDTQY
TRBJ2-5 | TRBV6-2/TRBV6-3 | TRBD2 | ASSLRAGGLPTQY
TRBJ1-2 | TRBV2 | NA | ASSERPTYYGYT
TRBJ2-3 | TRBV3-1/TRBV3-2 | TRBD2 | ASSPELAGPTDTQY
TRBJ2-1 | TRBV3-1/TRBV3-2 | TRBD1 | ASSQPTGSSYNEQF
TRBJ1-4 | TRBV15 | NA | ATSRNAGPPGEKLF
TRBJ1-1 | TRBV7-2 | TRBD1 | ASSLQGNTEAF
TRBJ1-2 | TRBV19 | NA | ASNRSPDSPNYGYT
TRBJ1-5 | TRBV5-3 | NA | ARSLVLQGYQPQH
TRBJ2-5 | TRBV12-3/TRBV12-4 | NA | ASSRGIQETQY
TRBJ2-7 | TRBV4-3 | NA | ASSHRTVSYEQY
TRBJ2-3 | TRBV3-1/TRBV3-2 | NA | ASSAQGPDTQY
TRBJ1-1 | TRBV6-1 | TRBD1 | ASSERQGFAEAF
TRBJ2-3 | TRBV4-1 | TRBD2 | ASRMAGGTDTQY